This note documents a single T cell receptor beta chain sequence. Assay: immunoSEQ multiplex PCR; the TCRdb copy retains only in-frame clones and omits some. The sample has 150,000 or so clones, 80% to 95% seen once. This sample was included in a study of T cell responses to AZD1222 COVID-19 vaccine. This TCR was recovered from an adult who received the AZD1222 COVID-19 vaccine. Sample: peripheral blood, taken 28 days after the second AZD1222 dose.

As DNA, the CDR3 is TGCGCCAGCAGCTTGTCCCCACCTGAGGGCTCTGGAAACACCATATATTTT. Its protein product is CASSLSPPEGSGNTIYF. The rearrangement joins TRBV5-1 to TRBJ1-3; D unresolved. Germline CDR1 reads SGHRS; CDR2 reads YFSETQ. Between the trimmed V and J ends, which lost 1 base and 0 bases, there was a span of 14 bases. CDR3 length: 17 residues.